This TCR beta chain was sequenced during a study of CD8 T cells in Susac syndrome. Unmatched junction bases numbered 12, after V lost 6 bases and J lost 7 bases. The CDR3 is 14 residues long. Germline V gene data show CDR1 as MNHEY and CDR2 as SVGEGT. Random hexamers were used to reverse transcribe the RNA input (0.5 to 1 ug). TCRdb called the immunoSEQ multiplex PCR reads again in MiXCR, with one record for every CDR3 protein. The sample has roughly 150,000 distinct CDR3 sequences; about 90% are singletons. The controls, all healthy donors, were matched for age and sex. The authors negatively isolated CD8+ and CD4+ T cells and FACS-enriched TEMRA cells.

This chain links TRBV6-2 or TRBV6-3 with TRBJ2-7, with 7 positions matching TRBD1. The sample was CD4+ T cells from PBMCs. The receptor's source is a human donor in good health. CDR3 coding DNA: TGTGCCAGCAGCCGGACAGGCAATTACTGGGAGCAGTACTTC. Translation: CASSRTGNYWEQYF.